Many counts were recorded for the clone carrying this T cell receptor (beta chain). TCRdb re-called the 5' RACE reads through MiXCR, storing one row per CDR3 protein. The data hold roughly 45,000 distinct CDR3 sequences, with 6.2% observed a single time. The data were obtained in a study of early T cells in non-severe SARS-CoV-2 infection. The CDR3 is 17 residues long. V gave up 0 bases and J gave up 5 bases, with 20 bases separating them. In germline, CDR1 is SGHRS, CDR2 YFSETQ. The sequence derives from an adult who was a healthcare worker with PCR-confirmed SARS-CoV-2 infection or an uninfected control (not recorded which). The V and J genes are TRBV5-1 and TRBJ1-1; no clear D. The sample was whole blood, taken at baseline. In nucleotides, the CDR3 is TGCGCCAGCAGCTTGGATGCCCTCCCGGTGGGGAGGACTGAAGCTTTCTTT. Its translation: CASSLDALPVGRTEAFF.